The clone carrying this T cell receptor (beta chain) was seen a few times. The antigen is unknown. The sample originates from a study of early T cells in non-severe SARS-CoV-2 infection. The TCR library protocol was used to attach unique molecular identifiers. These identifiers were attached to individual cDNA molecules. TCRdb independently ran MiXCR on the 5' RACE reads; one entry per CDR3 protein. Of about 97,000 distinct CDR3 sequences in the sample, about an eighth were seen once. CDR1 is SGHAT and CDR2 is FQNNGV in the germline V gene. This CDR3 is 15 amino acids long. The trim removed 2 bases at V and 3 bases at J, leaving 5 bases unmatched. Whole-study findings and limits: The study's VDJdb matching favored anti-spike CD8 responses and missed private and CD4 specificities.

Sequencing used whole blood. V and J are TRBV11-2 and TRBJ2-5, with 8 bases identical to TRBD2. The receptor's source is an adult who was a healthcare worker with PCR-confirmed SARS-CoV-2 infection or an uninfected control (not recorded which). The CDR3 protein is CASSLFGRAEETQYF. The CDR3 DNA follows: TGTGCCAGCAGCTTATTCGGGAGGGCCGAAGAGACCCAGTACTTC.